A single sample is the source of the 18 T cell receptor beta chains below, sequenced in a study of CD8 T cells in Susac syndrome. RNA totalling about 0.5 to 1 ug underwent reverse transcription with random hexamers. A single record per CDR3 protein comes from TCRdb applying MiXCR to the immunoSEQ multiplex PCR reads. This table holds 95,000 to 150,000 distinct CDR3 sequences, about 93% found once. Sequencing was performed on CD8+ T cells from PBMCs. These receptors came from a human donor with Susac syndrome.

The chain couples TRBV7-2 to TRBJ2-5; a possible D gene is TRBD1 (6 bases). The CDR3 runs 12 residues. V dropped 1 base and J dropped 7 bases, with 7 bases sitting between them. Germline CDR1 is SGHTA and CDR2 is FQGNSA. The CDR3 loop reads CASSLGGGTQYF. CDR3 bases: TGTGCCAGCAGCTTAGGAGGGGGGACCCAGTACTTC.

The chain carries TRBV19 and TRBJ1-5, with D uncertain. This CDR3 has 14 residues. Trimming left V 3 bases short and J 0 bases short, with 6 bases between. In germline, CDR1 is LNHDA, CDR2 SQIVND (reference sequence). DNA of the CDR3: TGTGCCAGTAGTATGGCCCCTAGCAATCAGCCCCAGCATTTT. Translated: CASSMAPSNQPQHF. Supplemented by reference TRBV19 and TRBJ1-5, the full variable domain reads DGGITQSPKYLFRKEGQNVTLSCEQNLNHDAMYWYRQDPGQGLRLIYYSQIVNDFQKGDIAEGYSVSREKKESFPLTVTSAQKNPTAFYLCASSMAPSNQPQHFGDGTRLSIL.

The chain carries TRBV2 and TRBJ1-2; D is possibly TRBD1 (6 bases). The V and J ends lost 7 bases and 8 bases respectively, with 17 bases between them. The CDR3 loop spans 13 amino acids. The V gene's germline CDR1 is SNHLY and CDR2 FYNNEI. DNA for the CDR3: TGTGCCAGCACAGAGGGGGGCCCGGAGGGCTACACCTTC. Encoded protein: CASTEGGPEGYTF.

The chain uses TRBV7-8 and TRBJ2-1; unclear D gene. CDR3 length equals 13 residues. Per the germline V gene, CDR1 is SGHVS and CDR2 is FQNEAQ. Trimming removed 5 bases at V and 8 bases at J, with 13 bases between. The CDR3 spells CASSATVGYEQFF. The CDR3 DNA reads as TGTGCCAGCAGCGCCACGGTGGGGTATGAGCAGTTCTTC.

This clonotype was observed a handful of times. V gene TRBV5-4 combines with J gene TRBJ2-1; D not certain. V was cut by 0 bases and J by 0 bases, with 10 bases left in between. Germline loops: CDR1 SGHNT, CDR2 YYREEE (reference sequence). This CDR3 spans 16 amino acids. DNA for the CDR3: TGTGCCAGCAGCTTGGCGGCGGCCTACTCCTACAATGAGCAGTTCTTC. Encoded protein: CASSLAAAYSYNEQFF.

The chain uses TRBV2 and TRBJ2-5; TRBD1 matches at 7 bases. This CDR3 has 13 residues. V lost 6 bases, J lost 5 bases, and 6 bases stayed unmatched. Germline V gene data show CDR1 as SNHLY and CDR2 as FYNNEI. The chain's CDR3 is CASRETGKETQYF. In nucleotides, the CDR3 is TGTGCCAGCAGGGAGACAGGGAAGGAGACCCAGTACTTC.

V gene TRBV2 combines with J gene TRBJ2-3; D not certain. This CDR3 contains 16 residues. CDR1 is SNHLY, CDR2 FYNNEI, per germline. V was shortened by 9 bases and J by 0 bases, with 19 bases between the two germline ends. CDR3 loop: CASAVTSTESTDTQYF. CDR3 DNA: TGTGCCAGTGCCGTCACCTCGACCGAAAGCACAGATACGCAGTATTTT.

J is TRBJ2-7 and V is TRBV19; 9 nucleotides align to TRBD1. J was trimmed by 3 bases and V by 5 bases; bases with no gene match: 8. This CDR3 spans 15 amino acids. The germline gives CDR1 LNHDA, CDR2 SQIVND (reference sequence). The CDR3 sequence: CASSYGTGMFYEQYF. The CDR3 DNA follows: TGTGCCAGTAGTTATGGGACAGGGATGTTCTACGAGCAGTACTTC.

The chain couples TRBV4-1 to TRBJ2-2; D gene uncertain. With 0 bases removed from V and 6 bases from J, the gap between germline ends came to 11 bases. The CDR3 spans 15 residues. Germline V gene lookup returns CDR1 MGHRA and CDR2 YSYEKL. The CDR3 DNA follows: TGCGCCAGCAGCCAAGAAGGCCTGAGGCCCGGGGAGCTGTTTTTT. Translation: CASSQEGLRPGELFF.

The V gene is TRBV6-2 or TRBV6-3, the J gene TRBJ1-5, with D unresolved. This CDR3 contains 16 residues. Between the trimmed V and J ends, which lost 5 bases and 0 bases, there was a span of 14 bases. In germline, CDR1 is MNHEY, CDR2 SVGEGT. CDR3 in DNA: TGTGCCAGCAGTCCCCAGATGGCGTATAGCAATCAGCCCCAGCATTTT. Residues: CASSPQMAYSNQPQHF.

This clonotype was seen just once. The chain links TRBV20-1 to TRBJ2-7, with 9 bases aligning to TRBD1. Germline V gene lookup returns CDR1 DFQATT and CDR2 SNEGSKA (reference sequence). The junction had 13 bases not matched to a gene; V was cut back by 5 bases and J by 2 bases. This CDR3 spans 16 amino acids. The CDR3 region has the DNA TGCAGTGCTCTCAGCACGGGACAGGGATTGCCCTACGAGCAGTACTTC. Residues: CSALSTGQGLPYEQYF.

The chain has TRBV7-6 and TRBJ1-5, with TRBD1 matching over 7 bases. Germline V gene data show CDR1 as SGHVS and CDR2 as FNYEAQ. The CDR3 runs 15 residues. V lost 1 base, J lost 3 bases, and 3 bases stayed unmatched. The CDR3 DNA reads as TGTGCCAGCAGCTTAGGAGGGACAGTCAATCAGCCCCAGCATTTT. Residues: CASSLGGTVNQPQHF.

The chain employs TRBV19 and TRBJ1-6; 10 nucleotides align to TRBD1. Germline loops: CDR1 LNHDA, CDR2 SQIVND (reference sequence). The CDR3 has 14 residues. V shed 5 bases and J 7 bases; nucleotides not matched to a gene: 2. The CDR3 sequence: CASSQDRGNSPLHF. The CDR3 DNA sequence: TGTGCCAGTAGTCAGGACAGGGGGAATTCACCCCTCCACTTT. Together with reference TRBV19 and TRBJ1-6, the CDR3 gives the full variable domain: DGGITQSPKYLFRKEGQNVTLSCEQNLNHDAMYWYRQDPGQGLRLIYYSQIVNDFQKGDIAEGYSVSREKKESFPLTVTSAQKNPTAFYLCASSQDRGNSPLHFGNGTRLTVT.

The chain combines TRBV25-1 with TRBJ2-3; D is tentatively TRBD1 or TRBD2 (5 bases each). The CDR3 runs to 17 residues. Looked up from germline, CDR1 is MGHDK and CDR2 is SYGVNS. V was shortened by 2 bases and J by 0 bases, with 15 bases between the two germline ends. This CDR3 is CASSEKGWDQSTDTQYF. The CDR3 DNA is TGTGCCAGCAGTGAAAAGGGGTGGGACCAAAGCACAGATACGCAGTATTTT.

The chain employs TRBV30 and TRBJ2-2; D remains ambiguous. Germline V gene lookup returns CDR1 GTSNPN and CDR2 SVGIG (reference sequence). The CDR3 totals 14 residues. The V gene lost 0 bases and the J gene lost 6 bases, with 11 bases spanning the gap. DNA of the CDR3: TGTGCCTGGAGTGTCGTGGGCCGGGCCGGGGAGCTGTTTTTT. This gives the protein CAWSVVGRAGELFF. The variable domain in full, with the rest retrieved from reference TRBV30 and TRBJ2-2, is SQTIHQWPATLVQPVGSPLSLECTVEGTSNPNLYWYRQAAGRGLQLLFYSVGIGQISSEVPQNLSASRPQDRQFILSSKKLLLSDSGFYLCAWSVVGRAGELFFGEGSRLTVL.

The chain recombines TRBV12-5 with TRBJ1-6; TRBD1 might be the D (5 bases). Germline CDR1 is LGHNT and CDR2 is FRNRAP. This CDR3 is built from 15 residues. V lost 0 bases to trimming and J lost 5 bases, with 8 bases between them. Here the CDR3 reads CASGLVGGDNSPLHF. The CDR3, as DNA: TGTGCTAGTGGTTTGGTGGGGGGGGATAATTCACCCCTCCACTTT.

This chain links TRBV29-1 with TRBJ1-2; D is unresolved. The CDR3 has 12 residues. Germline CDR1 SQVTM, CDR2 ANQGSEA. Trimming pared 3 bases from V and 5 bases from J, leaving 10 bases between. CDR3 loop: CSVEGEAYGYTF. The CDR3 nucleotides read TGCAGCGTTGAGGGTGAGGCGTATGGCTACACCTTC.

V is TRBV6-5 and J is TRBJ2-2, with D perhaps TRBD2 (6 bases). Germline CDR1 MNHEY, CDR2 SVGAGI. CDR3 size: 15 residues. With 5 bases removed from V and 7 bases from J, the gap between germline ends came to 17 bases. The CDR3 bases are TGTGCCAGCAGTACGACGGGGGTGACGAGCGGGGAGCTGTTTTTT. It is translated as CASSTTGVTSGELFF.